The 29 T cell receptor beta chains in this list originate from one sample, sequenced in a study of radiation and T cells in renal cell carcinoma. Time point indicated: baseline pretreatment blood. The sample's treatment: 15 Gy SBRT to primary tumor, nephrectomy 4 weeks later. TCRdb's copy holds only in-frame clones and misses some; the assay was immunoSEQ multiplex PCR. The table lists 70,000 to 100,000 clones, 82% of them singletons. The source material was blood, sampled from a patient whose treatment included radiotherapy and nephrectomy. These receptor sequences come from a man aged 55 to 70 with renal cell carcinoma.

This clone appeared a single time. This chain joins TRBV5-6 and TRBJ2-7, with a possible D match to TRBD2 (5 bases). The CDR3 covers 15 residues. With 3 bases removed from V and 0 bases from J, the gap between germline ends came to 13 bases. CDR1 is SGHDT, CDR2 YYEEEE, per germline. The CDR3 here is CASSSRGGFSYEQYF. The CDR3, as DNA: TGTGCCAGCAGCTCCAGAGGCGGGTTCTCCTACGAGCAGTACTTC.

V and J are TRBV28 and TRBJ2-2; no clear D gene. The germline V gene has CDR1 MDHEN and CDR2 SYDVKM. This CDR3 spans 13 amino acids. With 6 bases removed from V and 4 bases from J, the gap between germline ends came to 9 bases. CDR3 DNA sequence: TGTGCCAGCAGCACTGCCCCCACCGGGGAGCTGTTTTTT. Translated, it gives CASSTAPTGELFF.

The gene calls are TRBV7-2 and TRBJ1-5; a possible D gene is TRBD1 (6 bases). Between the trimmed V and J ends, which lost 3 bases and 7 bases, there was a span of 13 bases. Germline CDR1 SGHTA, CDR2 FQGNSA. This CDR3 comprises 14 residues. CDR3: CASSFPPGAQPQHF. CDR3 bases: TGTGCCAGCAGCTTCCCCCCAGGGGCCCAGCCCCAGCATTTT.

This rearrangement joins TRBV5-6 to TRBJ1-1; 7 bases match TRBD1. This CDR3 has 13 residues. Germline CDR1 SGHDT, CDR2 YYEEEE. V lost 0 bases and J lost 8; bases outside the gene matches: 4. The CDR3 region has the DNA TGTGCCAGCAGCTTGGTAGTAGGGGGCGAAGCTTTCTTT. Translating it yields CASSLVVGGEAFF. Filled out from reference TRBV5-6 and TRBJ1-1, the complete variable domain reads DAGVTQSPTHLIKTRGQQVTLRCSPKSGHDTVSWYQQALGQGPQFIFQYYEEEERQRGNFPDRFSGHQFPNYSSELNVNALLLGDSALYLCASSLVVGGEAFFGQGTRLTVV.

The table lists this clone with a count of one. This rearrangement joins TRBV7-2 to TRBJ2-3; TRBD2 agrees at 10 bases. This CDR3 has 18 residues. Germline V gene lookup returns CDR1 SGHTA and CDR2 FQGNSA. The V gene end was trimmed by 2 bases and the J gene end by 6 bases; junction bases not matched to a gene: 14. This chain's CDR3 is CASSLIRRPSGRSDTQYF. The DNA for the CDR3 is TGTGCCAGCAGCTTAATAAGGAGGCCTAGCGGGAGATCGGATACGCAGTATTTT.

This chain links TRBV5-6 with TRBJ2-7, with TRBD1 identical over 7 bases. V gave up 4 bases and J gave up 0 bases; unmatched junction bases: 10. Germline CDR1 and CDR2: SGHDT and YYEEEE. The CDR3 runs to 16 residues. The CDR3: CASSPTAGTVSYEQYF. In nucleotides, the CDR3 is TGTGCCAGCAGCCCCACGGCCGGGACAGTCTCCTACGAGCAGTACTTC.

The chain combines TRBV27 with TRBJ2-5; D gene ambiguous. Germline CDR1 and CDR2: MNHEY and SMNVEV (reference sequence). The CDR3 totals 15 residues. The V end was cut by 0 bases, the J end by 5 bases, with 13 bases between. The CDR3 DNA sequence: TGTGCCAGCAGTTTATCGCAATGGGGATGGGAGACCCAGTACTTC. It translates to CASSLSQWGWETQYF.

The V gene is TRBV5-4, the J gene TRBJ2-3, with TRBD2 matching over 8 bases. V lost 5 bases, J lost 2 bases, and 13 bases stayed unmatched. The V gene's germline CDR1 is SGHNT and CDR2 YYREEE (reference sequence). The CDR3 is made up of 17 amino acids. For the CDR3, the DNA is TGTGCCAGCAGTCCCCCCCGAGCGGGAGTGGACACAGATACGCAGTATTTT. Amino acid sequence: CASSPPRAGVDTDTQYF.

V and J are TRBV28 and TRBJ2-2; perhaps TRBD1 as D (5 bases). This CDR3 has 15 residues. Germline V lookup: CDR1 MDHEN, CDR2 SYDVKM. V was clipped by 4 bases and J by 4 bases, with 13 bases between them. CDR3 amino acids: CASSSPSDSTGELFF. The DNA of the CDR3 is TGTGCCAGCAGTTCCCCCTCTGACAGCACCGGGGAGCTGTTTTTT.

The CDR3 sequence: CSAYDPPGYTF. In DNA form, the CDR3 reads TGCAGTGCCTACGATCCCCCTGGCTACACCTTC. This chain uses TRBV20-1 with TRBJ1-2, with D unclear. Trimming cost V 6 bases and J 7 bases, with 12 bases left between them. CDR1 and CDR2 (germline): DFQATT, SNEGSKA (reference sequence). The CDR3 extends over 11 amino acids.

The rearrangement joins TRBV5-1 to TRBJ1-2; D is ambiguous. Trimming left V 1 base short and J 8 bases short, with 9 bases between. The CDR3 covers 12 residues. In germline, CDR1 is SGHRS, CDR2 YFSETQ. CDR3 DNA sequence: TGCGCCAGCAGCTTGAAGGAGAACGGCTACACCTTC. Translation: CASSLKENGYTF.

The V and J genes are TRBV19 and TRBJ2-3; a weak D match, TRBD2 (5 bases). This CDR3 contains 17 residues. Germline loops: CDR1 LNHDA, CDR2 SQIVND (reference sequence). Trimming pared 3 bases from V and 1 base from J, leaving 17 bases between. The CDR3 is CASSIDPGLSGTDTQYF. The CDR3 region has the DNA TGTGCCAGTAGTATTGACCCCGGACTTTCGGGCACAGATACGCAGTATTTT.

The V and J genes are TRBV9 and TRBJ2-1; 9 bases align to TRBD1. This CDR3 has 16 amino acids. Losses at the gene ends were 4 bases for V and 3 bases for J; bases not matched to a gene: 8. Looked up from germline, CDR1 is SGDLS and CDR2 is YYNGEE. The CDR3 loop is CASSPPEDRGYNEQFF. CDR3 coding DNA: TGTGCCAGCAGCCCCCCGGAGGACAGGGGCTACAATGAGCAGTTCTTC. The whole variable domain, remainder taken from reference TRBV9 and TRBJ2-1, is DSGVTQTPKHLITATGQRVTLRCSPRSGDLSVYWYQQSLDQGLQFLIQYYNGEERAKGNILERFSAQQFPDLHSELNLSSLELGDSALYFCASSPPEDRGYNEQFFGPGTRLTVL.

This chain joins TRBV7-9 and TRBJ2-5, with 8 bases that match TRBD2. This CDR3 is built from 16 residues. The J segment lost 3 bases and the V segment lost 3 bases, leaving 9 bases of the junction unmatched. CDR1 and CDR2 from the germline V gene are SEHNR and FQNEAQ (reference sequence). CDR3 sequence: CASSFLAGQGKETQYF. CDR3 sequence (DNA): TGTGCCAGCAGCTTCCTAGCGGGCCAGGGGAAAGAGACCCAGTACTTC.

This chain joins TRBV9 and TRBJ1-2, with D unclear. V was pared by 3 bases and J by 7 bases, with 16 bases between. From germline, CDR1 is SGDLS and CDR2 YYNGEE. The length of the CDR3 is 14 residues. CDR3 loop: CASSGSRPSPGYTF. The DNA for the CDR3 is TGTGCCAGCAGCGGCAGCCGGCCGTCCCCTGGCTACACCTTC.

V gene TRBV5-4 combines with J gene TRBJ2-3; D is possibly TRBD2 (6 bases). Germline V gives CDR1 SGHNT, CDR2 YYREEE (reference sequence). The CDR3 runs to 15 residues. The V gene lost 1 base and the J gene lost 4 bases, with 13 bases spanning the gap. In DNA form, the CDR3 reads TGTGCCAGCAGCTTGTCCGGGAGTTGGGCAGATACGCAGTATTTT. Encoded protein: CASSLSGSWADTQYF.

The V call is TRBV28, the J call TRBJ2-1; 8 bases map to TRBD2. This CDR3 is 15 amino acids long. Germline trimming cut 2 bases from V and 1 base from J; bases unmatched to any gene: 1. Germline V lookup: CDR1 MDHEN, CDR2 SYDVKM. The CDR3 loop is CASSLASGSYNEQFF. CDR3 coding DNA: TGTGCCAGCAGTTTAGCTAGCGGGTCCTACAATGAGCAGTTCTTC.

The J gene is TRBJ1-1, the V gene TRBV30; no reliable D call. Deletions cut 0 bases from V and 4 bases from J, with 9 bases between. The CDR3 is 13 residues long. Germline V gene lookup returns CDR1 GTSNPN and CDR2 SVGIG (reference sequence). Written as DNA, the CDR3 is TGTGCCTGGAGTGTCGAATGGGGCACTGAAGCTTTCTTT. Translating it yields CAWSVEWGTEAFF.

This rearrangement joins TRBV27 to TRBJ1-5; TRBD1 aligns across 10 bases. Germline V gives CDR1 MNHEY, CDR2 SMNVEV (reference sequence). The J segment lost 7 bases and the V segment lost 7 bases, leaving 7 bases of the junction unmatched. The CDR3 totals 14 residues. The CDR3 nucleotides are TGTGCCAGCATGTCGGGACAGGGGATACAGCCCCAGCATTTT. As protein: CASMSGQGIQPQHF.

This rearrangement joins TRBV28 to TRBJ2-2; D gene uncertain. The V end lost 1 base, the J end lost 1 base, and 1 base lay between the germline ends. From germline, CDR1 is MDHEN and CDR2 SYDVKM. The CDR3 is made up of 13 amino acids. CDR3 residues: CASSLLNTGELFF. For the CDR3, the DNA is TGTGCCAGCAGTTTATTGAACACCGGGGAGCTGTTTTTT.

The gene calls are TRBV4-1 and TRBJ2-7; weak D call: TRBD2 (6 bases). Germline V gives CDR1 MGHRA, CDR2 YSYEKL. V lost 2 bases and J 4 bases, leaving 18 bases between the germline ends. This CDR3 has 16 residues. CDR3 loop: CASSQPLTEGLYEQYF. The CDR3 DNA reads TGCGCCAGCAGCCAACCCCTCACGGAGGGCCTGTACGAGCAGTACTTC.

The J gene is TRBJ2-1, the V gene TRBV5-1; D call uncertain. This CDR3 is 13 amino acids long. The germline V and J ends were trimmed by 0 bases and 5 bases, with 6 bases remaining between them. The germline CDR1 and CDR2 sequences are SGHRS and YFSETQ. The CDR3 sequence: CASSLDRNNEQFF. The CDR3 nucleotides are TGCGCCAGCAGCTTGGACCGAAACAATGAGCAGTTCTTC. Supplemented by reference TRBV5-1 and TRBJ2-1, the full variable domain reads KAGVTQTPRYLIKTRGQQVTLSCSPISGHRSVSWYQQTPGQGLQFLFEYFSETQRNKGNFPGRFSGRQFSNSRSEMNVSTLELGDSALYLCASSLDRNNEQFFGPGTRLTVL.

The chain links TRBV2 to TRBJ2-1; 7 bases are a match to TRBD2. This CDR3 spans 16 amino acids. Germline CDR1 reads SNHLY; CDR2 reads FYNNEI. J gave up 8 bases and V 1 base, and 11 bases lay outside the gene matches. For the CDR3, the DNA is TGTGCCAGCAGTGAAGAGCTAGCGGCCCCCAGGGATGAGCAGTTCTTC. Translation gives CASSEELAAPRDEQFF.

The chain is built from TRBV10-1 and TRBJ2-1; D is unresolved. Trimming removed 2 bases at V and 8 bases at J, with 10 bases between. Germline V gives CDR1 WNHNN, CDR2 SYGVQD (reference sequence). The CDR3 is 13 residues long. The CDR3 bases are TGCGCCAGCAGTGAGGCGGCTGTCCATGAGCAGTTCTTC. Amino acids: CASSEAAVHEQFF.

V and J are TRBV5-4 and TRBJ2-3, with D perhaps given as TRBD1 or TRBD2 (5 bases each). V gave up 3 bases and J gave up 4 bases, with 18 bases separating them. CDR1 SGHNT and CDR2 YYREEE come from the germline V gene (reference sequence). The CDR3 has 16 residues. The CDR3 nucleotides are TGTGCCAGCAGCTCCTCGACGGACACGAGGGCAGATACGCAGTATTTT. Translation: CASSSSTDTRADTQYF.

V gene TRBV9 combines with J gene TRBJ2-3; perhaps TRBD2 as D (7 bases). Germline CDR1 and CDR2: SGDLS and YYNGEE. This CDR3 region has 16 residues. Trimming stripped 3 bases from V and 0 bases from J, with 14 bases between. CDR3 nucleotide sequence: TGTGCCAGCAGCGAGGGGGGGCGTGTGAGCACAGATACGCAGTATTTT. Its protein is CASSEGGRVSTDTQYF. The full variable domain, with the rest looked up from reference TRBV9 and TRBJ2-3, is DSGVTQTPKHLITATGQRVTLRCSPRSGDLSVYWYQQSLDQGLQFLIQYYNGEERAKGNILERFSAQQFPDLHSELNLSSLELGDSALYFCASSEGGRVSTDTQYFGPGTRLTVL.

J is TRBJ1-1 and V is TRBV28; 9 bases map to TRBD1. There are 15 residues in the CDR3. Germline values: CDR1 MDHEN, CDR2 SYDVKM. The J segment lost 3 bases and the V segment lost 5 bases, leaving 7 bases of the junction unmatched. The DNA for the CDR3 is TGTGCCAGCAGTGGACCCGGGACAGGGTACACTGAAGCTTTCTTT. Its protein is CASSGPGTGYTEAFF.

CDR3 residues: CASSPSGRAGTYGYTF. The CDR3 nucleotides read TGTGCCAGCAGCCCTAGCGGGCGGGCCGGGACCTATGGCTACACCTTC. The V call is TRBV7-2, the J call TRBJ1-2; D is perhaps TRBD1 (5 bases). V lost 5 bases and J 4 bases, leaving 20 bases between the germline ends. The germline gives CDR1 SGHTA, CDR2 FQGNSA. The CDR3 is 16 residues long.

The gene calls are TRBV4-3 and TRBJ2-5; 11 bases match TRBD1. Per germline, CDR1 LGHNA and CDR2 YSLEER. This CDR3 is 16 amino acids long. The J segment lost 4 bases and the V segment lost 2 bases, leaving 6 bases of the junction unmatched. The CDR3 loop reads CASSQNPGQGGETQYF. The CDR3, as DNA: TGCGCCAGCAGCCAAAATCCGGGACAGGGGGGAGAGACCCAGTACTTC.